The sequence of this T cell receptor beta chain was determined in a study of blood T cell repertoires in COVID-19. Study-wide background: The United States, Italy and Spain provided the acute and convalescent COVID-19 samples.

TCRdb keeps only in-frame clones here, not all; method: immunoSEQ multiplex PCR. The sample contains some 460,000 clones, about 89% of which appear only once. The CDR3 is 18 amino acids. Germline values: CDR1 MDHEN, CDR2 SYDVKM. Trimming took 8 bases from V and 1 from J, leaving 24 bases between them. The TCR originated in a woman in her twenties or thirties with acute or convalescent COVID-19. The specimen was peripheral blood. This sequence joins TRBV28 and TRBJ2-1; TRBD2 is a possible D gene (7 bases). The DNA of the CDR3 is TGTGCCAGCGGGTCGGGGGGCGCGGGTTTTAGGTCCTACAATGAGCAGTTCTTC. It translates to CASGSGGAGFRSYNEQFF.